Listed below are T cell receptor beta chains from one sample, sequenced in a study of blood T cell repertoires in COVID-19. Method: immunoSEQ multiplex PCR; TCRdb's copy keeps in-frame clones and lacks some. This sample has about 170,000 clones; roughly four fifths occur once, and the top ten carry approximately 12%. Sequenced sample: PBMCs or T cells enriched from blood (not recorded which). Every receptor here comes from a man in his fifties or sixties who had recovered from COVID-19. CDR3s include the opening cysteine and the closing phenylalanine or tryptophan. A D gene is named only where the DNA matches it firmly. A clone size is listed for some rows: how often the clone was seen (once, few, many), or a class if it is expanded.

>TRBD1|TRBJ1-2|-|TRBV6-4
CASSGGSGGEGYTF
TGTGCCAGCAGTGGAGGTTCAGGGGGCGAAGGCTACACCTTC
>-|TRBJ1-3|-|TRBV18
CASSPIGDRQGGSGNTIYF
TGTGCCAGCTCACCTATAGGGGATCGGCAGGGTGGCTCTGGAAACACCATATATTTT
>TRBD1|TRBJ1-1|-|TRBV6-5
CASSYSTGAGTEAFF
TGTGCCAGCAGTTACTCGACAGGGGCGGGCACTGAAGCTTTCTTT
>TRBD1|TRBJ2-3|-|TRBV10-1
CASSTGGSTDTQYF
TGCGCCAGCTCCACAGGGGGCAGCACAGATACGCAGTATTTT
>TRBD1|TRBJ2-7|-|TRBV3-1/TRBV3-2
CASSQGPGQGIYEQYF
TGTGCCAGCAGCCAAGGGCCGGGACAGGGCATCTACGAGCAGTACTTC
>TRBD2|TRBJ2-3|-|TRBV18
CASSLGLAGGTDTQYF
TGTGCCAGCTCACTCGGACTAGCGGGGGGAACAGATACGCAGTATTTT
>-|TRBJ1-5|-|TRBV23-1
CASSWEGSGQPQHF
TGCGCCAGCAGTTGGGAGGGGTCAGGTCAGCCCCAGCATTTT
>TRBD1|TRBJ1-2|-|TRBV4-1
CASSTGGVWGYTF
TGCGCCAGCAGCACAGGGGGCGTTTGGGGCTACACCTTC
>-|TRBJ2-7|-|TRBV2
CASRSSHEQYF
TGTGCCAGCAGGAGCTCCCACGAGCAGTACTTC
>-|TRBJ2-3|-|TRBV28
CASSLTGGRTDTQYF
TGTGCCAGCAGTTTAACGGGGGGCCGCACAGATACGCAGTATTTT
>TRBD1|TRBJ2-5|-|TRBV3-1/TRBV3-2
CASSQRTGSRQETQYF
TGTGCCAGCAGCCAGAGGACAGGGAGTCGGCAAGAGACCCAGTACTTC
>-|TRBJ1-4|-|TRBV7-8
CARATAPGSPNEKLFF
TGTGCCAGAGCCACCGCCCCGGGTAGCCCTAATGAAAAACTGTTTTTT
>TRBD1|TRBJ2-2|-|TRBV9
CASSVPWTGDDTGELFF
TGTGCCAGCAGCGTACCCTGGACAGGGGACGACACCGGGGAGCTGTTTTTT
>-|TRBJ1-3|few|TRBV5-1
CASSLAGGNTIYF
TGCGCCAGCAGCTTGGCCGGGGGAAACACCATATATTTT
>TRBD1|TRBJ1-1|-|TRBV11-1
CASSLAWQGVMGTEAFF
TGTGCCAGCAGCTTAGCGTGGCAGGGGGTGATGGGGACTGAAGCTTTCTTT
>TRBD2|TRBJ2-5|few|TRBV5-4
CASSPASGGAGETQYF
TGTGCCAGCAGCCCTGCGAGCGGGGGGGCGGGAGAGACCCAGTACTTC
>-|TRBJ1-1|-|TRBV28
CASSLNREAFF
TGTGCCAGCAGTTTAAACAGAGAAGCTTTCTTT
>-|TRBJ2-3|-|TRBV19
CASSKVQVRTDTQYF
TGTGCCAGTAGTAAGGTCCAGGTCCGCACAGATACGCAGTATTTT
>-|TRBJ2-3|-|TRBV7-2
CASRRSTDTQYF
TGTGCCAGCAGGAGGAGCACAGATACGCAGTATTTT
>-|TRBJ1-1|-|TRBV10-1
CASRPTRSGTEAFF
TGCGCCAGCAGACCGACGAGGTCGGGAACTGAAGCTTTCTTT
>TRBD1|TRBJ1-1|once|TRBV6-2/TRBV6-3
CASSLQGAIAEAFF
TGTGCCAGCAGCCTTCAGGGGGCTATCGCTGAAGCTTTCTTT
>-|TRBJ2-7|-|TRBV12-3/TRBV12-4
CASSFASYEQYF
TGTGCCAGCAGTTTTGCCAGCTACGAGCAGTACTTC
>TRBD2|TRBJ2-1|-|TRBV2
CASSHMGLAGGPSYNEQFF
TGTGCCAGCAGCCACATGGGACTAGCGGGGGGGCCTTCCTACAATGAGCAGTTCTTC
>-|TRBJ2-3|-|TRBV7-2
CASSPSRTLWDTQYF
TGTGCCAGCAGCCCGAGTCGCACCCTTTGGGATACGCAGTATTTT
>TRBD1|TRBJ1-6|-|TRBV3-1/TRBV3-2
CASGGRTGGFSPLHF
TGTGCCAGCGGAGGCCGGACAGGGGGCTTCTCACCCCTCCACTTT
>TRBD1|TRBJ1-6|-|TRBV30
CAWSAGQGIGNSPLHF
TGTGCCTGGAGTGCGGGACAGGGAATCGGTAATTCACCCCTCCACTTT
>-|TRBJ1-2|-|TRBV2
CASSEKVGGYGYTF
TGTGCCAGCAGTGAAAAAGTAGGGGGCTATGGCTACACCTTC
>TRBD1|TRBJ2-7|-|TRBV24-1
CATSDTGTASYEQYF
TGTGCCACCAGTGACACCGGGACAGCCTCCTACGAGCAGTACTTC
>-|TRBJ1-6|-|TRBV2
CASRTGQNSPLHF
TGTGCCAGCAGAACGGGACAAAATTCACCCCTCCACTTT
>-|TRBJ1-1|-|TRBV7-2
CASSSVNLANTEAFF
TGTGCCAGCAGCTCAGTTAATCTGGCCAACACTGAAGCTTTCTTT
>TRBD1|TRBJ2-7|-|TRBV29-1
CSVVPGQGVYEQYF
TGCAGCGTAGTGCCGGGACAGGGAGTCTACGAGCAGTACTTC
>TRBD1|TRBJ1-1|-|TRBV12-3/TRBV12-4
CASSTHRGTEAFF
TGTGCCAGCAGTACCCACAGGGGCACTGAAGCTTTCTTT
>TRBD1|TRBJ1-4|-|TRBV18
CASSPVLGQGSLTEKLFF
TGTGCCAGCTCACCAGTCTTGGGACAGGGGTCCCTTACTGAAAAACTGTTTTTT
>TRBD1|TRBJ2-7|-|TRBV5-6
CASSLKGQGRRQYF
TGTGCCAGCAGCTTGAAGGGACAGGGGAGACGGCAGTACTTC
>-|TRBJ1-3|-|TRBV10-3
CAISDSQGFSGNTIYF
TGTGCCATCAGTGACTCACAGGGATTTTCTGGAAACACCATATATTTT
>TRBD1|TRBJ2-7|-|TRBV19
CASSMGTGVRIHEQYF
TGTGCCAGTAGTATGGGGACAGGGGTGAGAATCCACGAGCAGTACTTC
>TRBD1|TRBJ1-6|-|TRBV9
CASSVGQGSSSPLHF
TGTGCCAGCAGCGTGGGACAGGGAAGCAGTTCACCCCTCCACTTT
>TRBD1|TRBJ1-5|-|TRBV15
CATSRDRAGGQPQHF
TGTGCCACCAGCAGAGATCGGGCAGGGGGCCAGCCCCAGCATTTT
>-|TRBJ2-2|-|TRBV24-1
CATSDSQGRTGELFF
TGTGCCACCAGTGATTCCCAGGGGCGAACCGGGGAGCTGTTTTTT
>-|TRBJ1-2|-|TRBV19
CASSINLAGLNYGYTF
TGTGCCAGTAGTATAAACCTCGCAGGTTTAAACTATGGCTACACCTTC
>TRBD1|TRBJ2-7|-|TRBV11-1
CASSPLGQGDSYEQYF
TGTGCCAGCAGCCCTCTCGGACAGGGTGACTCCTACGAGCAGTACTTC
>-|TRBJ1-3|-|TRBV7-2
CASSLREGKNTIYF
TGTGCCAGCAGCTTGAGGGAGGGAAAAAACACCATATATTTT
>-|TRBJ2-7|-|TRBV7-9
CASSLDTVEQYF
TGTGCCAGCAGCTTAGATACGGTGGAGCAGTACTTC
>TRBD1|TRBJ1-5|-|TRBV19
CASSMTGSDQPQHF
TGTGCCAGTAGTATGACAGGGTCCGATCAGCCCCAGCATTTT
>-|TRBJ1-2|few|TRBV21-1
CASPTGNGNANYGYTF
TGTGCCAGCCCGACTGGTAACGGCAACGCTAACTATGGCTACACCTTC
>TRBD1|TRBJ1-2|-|TRBV6-1
CASSPGQGSYGYTF
TGTGCCAGCAGTCCGGGACAGGGTAGCTATGGCTACACCTTC
>TRBD1|TRBJ1-1|many|TRBV2
CASRPTGANTEAFF
TGTGCCAGCAGACCGACAGGGGCGAACACTGAAGCTTTCTTT
>-|TRBJ2-2|-|TRBV6-2/TRBV6-3
CASSKTGGRGPGELFF
TGTGCCAGCAGTAAGACGGGGGGCCGTGGACCCGGGGAGCTGTTTTTT
>-|TRBJ2-7|few|TRBV7-9
CASSPRAGSREQYF
TGTGCCAGCAGCCCTCGAGCAGGGTCGAGAGAGCAGTACTTC
>-|TRBJ2-1|-|TRBV19
CASSPQGLAINEQFF
TGTGCCAGTAGTCCCCAGGGCCTCGCGATAAATGAGCAGTTCTTC
>-|TRBJ2-2|-|TRBV6-5
CASRSNTGELFF
TGTGCCAGCAGGAGTAACACCGGGGAGCTGTTTTTT
>-|TRBJ2-2|-|TRBV7-2
CASSLSGNTGELFF
TGTGCCAGCAGCTTATCAGGGAACACCGGGGAGCTGTTTTTT
>TRBD1|TRBJ1-2|-|TRBV4-1
CASSQDGGQGNYGYTF
TGCGCCAGCAGCCAAGATGGGGGACAGGGGAACTATGGCTACACCTTC
>TRBD1|TRBJ1-5|-|TRBV5-6
CASSFRTGSLNQPQHF
TGTGCCAGCAGCTTTCGGACAGGGAGCCTCAATCAGCCCCAGCATTTT